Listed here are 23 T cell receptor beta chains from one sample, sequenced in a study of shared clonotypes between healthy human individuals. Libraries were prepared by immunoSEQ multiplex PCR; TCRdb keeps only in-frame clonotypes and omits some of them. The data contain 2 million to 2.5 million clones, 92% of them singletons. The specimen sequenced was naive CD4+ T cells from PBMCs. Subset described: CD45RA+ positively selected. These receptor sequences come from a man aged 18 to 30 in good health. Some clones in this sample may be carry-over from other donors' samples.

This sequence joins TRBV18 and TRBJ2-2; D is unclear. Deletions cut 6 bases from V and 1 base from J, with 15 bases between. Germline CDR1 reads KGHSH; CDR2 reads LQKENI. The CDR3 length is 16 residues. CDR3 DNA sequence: TGTGCCAGCTCTACCCCAACGACAAGGAACACCGGGGAGCTGTTTTTT. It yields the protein CASSTPTTRNTGELFF.

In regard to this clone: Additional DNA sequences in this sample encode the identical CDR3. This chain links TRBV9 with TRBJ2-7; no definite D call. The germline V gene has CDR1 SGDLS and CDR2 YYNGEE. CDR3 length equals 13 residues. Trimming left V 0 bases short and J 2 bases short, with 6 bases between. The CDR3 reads CASSVGLTYEQYF. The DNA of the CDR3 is TGTGCCAGCAGCGTAGGACTGACCTACGAGCAGTACTTC.

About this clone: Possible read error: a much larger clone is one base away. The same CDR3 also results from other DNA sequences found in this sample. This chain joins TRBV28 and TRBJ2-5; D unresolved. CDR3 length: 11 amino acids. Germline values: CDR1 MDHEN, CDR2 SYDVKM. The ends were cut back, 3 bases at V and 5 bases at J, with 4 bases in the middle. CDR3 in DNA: TGTGCCAGCAGTTTTGAGGAGACCCAGTACTTC. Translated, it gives CASSFEETQYF.

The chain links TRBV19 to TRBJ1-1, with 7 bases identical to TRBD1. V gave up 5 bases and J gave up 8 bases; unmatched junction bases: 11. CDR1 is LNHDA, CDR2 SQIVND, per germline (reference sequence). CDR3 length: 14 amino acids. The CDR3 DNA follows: TGTGCCAGTAGTCTAAAACGGGGACAGCCCGAAGCTTTCTTT. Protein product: CASSLKRGQPEAFF.

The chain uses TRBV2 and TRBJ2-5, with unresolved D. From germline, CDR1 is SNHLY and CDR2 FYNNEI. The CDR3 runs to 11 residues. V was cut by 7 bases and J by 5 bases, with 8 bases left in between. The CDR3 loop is CASNPSETQYF. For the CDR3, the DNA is TGTGCCAGCAACCCTTCGGAGACCCAGTACTTC.

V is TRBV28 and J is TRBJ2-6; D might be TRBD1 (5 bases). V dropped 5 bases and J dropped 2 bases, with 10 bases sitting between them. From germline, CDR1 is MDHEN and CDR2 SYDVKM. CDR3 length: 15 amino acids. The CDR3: CASSAAGTGANVLTF. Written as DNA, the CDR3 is TGTGCCAGCAGTGCCGCAGGGACTGGGGCCAACGTCCTGACTTTC.

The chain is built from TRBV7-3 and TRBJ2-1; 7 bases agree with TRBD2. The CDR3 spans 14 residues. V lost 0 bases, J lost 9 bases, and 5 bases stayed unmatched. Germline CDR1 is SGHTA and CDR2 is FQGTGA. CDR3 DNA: TGTGCCAGCAGCTTAACGGGCGGGAGAAGTGAGCAGTTCTTC. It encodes CASSLTGGRSEQFF.

The CDR3 DNA follows: TGTGCCAGCAGTACCCGCACAGATACGCAGTATTTT. It yields the protein CASSTRTDTQYF. V and J are TRBV6-5 and TRBJ2-3; no reliable D call. CDR1 and CDR2 (germline): MNHEY, SVGAGI. The CDR3 loop spans 12 amino acids. V was shortened by 5 bases and J by 1 base, with 4 bases between the two germline ends.

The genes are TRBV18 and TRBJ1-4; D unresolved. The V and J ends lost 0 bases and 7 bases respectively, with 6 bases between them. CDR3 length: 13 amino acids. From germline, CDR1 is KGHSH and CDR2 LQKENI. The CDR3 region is CASSPPDLEKLFF. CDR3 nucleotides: TGTGCCAGCTCACCACCTGACCTTGAAAAACTGTTTTTT.

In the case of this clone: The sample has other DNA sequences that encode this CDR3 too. CDR3 DNA sequence: TGTGCCAGCAGAGTGGATACGCAGTATTTT. Its protein is CASRVDTQYF. The chain uses TRBV2 and TRBJ2-3; D is undetermined. CDR1 is SNHLY, CDR2 FYNNEI, per germline. The CDR3 runs 10 residues. The germline V and J ends were trimmed by 6 bases and 6 bases, with 4 bases remaining between them.

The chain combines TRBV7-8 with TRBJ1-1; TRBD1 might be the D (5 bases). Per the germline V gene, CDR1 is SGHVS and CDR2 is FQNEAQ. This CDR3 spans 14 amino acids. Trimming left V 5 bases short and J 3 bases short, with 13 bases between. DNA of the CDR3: TGTGCCAGCAGCGCCCGAGGAGGGGACACTGAAGCTTTCTTT. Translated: CASSARGGDTEAFF.

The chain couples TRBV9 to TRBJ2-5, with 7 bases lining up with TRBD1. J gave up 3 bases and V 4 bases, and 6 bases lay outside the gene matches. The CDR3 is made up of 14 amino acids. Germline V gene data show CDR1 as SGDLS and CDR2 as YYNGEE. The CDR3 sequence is CASSPGQPEETQYF. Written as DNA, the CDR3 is TGTGCCAGCAGCCCGGGACAGCCAGAAGAGACCCAGTACTTC.

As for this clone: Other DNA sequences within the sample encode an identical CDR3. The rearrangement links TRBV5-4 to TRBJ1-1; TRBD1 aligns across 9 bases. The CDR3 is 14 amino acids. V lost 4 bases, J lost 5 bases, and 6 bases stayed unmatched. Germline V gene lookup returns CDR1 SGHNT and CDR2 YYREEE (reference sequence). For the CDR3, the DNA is TGTGCCAGCAGCCCCGACAGGGGGAGGACTGAAGCTTTCTTT. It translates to CASSPDRGRTEAFF.

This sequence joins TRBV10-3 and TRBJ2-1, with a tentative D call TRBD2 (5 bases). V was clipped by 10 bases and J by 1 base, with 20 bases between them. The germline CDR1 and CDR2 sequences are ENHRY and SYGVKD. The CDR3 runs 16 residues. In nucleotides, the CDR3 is TGTGCCACCTTGAAACACCCAGAGGGTTCCTACAATGAGCAGTTCTTC. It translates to CATLKHPEGSYNEQFF.

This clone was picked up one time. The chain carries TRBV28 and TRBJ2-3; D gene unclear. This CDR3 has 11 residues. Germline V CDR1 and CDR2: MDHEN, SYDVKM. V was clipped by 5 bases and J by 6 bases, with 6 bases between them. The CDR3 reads CASSPYDTQYF. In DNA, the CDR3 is TGTGCCAGCAGTCCGTACGATACGCAGTATTTT.

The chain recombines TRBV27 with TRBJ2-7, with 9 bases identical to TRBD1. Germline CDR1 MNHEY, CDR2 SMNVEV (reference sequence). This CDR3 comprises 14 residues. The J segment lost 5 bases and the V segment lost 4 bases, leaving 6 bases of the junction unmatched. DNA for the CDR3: TGTGCCAGCAGTTCTCGACAGGGGGGGGACGAGCAGTACTTC. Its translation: CASSSRQGGDEQYF.

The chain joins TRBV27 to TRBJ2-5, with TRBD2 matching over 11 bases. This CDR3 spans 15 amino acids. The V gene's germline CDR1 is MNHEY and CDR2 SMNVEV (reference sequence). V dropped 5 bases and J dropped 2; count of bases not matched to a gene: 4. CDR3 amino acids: CASSTRLAGQETQYF. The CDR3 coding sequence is TGTGCCAGCAGTACTCGACTAGCGGGACAAGAGACCCAGTACTTC.

The CDR3 is CATVRRNLPYGYTF. CDR3 coding DNA: TGTGCCACCGTCAGACGTAACCTACCCTATGGCTACACCTTC. The chain recombines TRBV28 with TRBJ1-2; unclear D gene. Trimming cost V 10 bases and J 4 bases, with 19 bases left between them. Germline assignment: CDR1 MDHEN and CDR2 SYDVKM. This CDR3 comprises 14 residues.

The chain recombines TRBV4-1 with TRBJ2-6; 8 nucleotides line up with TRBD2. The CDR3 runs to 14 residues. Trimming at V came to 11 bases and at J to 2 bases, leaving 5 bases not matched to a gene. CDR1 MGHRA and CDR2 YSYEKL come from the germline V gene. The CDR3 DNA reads TGCGCCTCCGGGAGGGACCCTGGGGCCAACGTCCTGACTTTC. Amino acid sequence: CASGRDPGANVLTF.

The CDR3 DNA sequence: TGTGCCAGCAGTTCCCGGACAGACTTGCATACGCAGTATTTT. The encoded protein is CASSSRTDLHTQYF. This chain uses TRBV6-5 with TRBJ2-3; tentative D call: TRBD1 (6 bases). Germline V gene sequence: CDR1 MNHEY, CDR2 SVGAGI. The CDR3 sequence is 14 residues long. The V end lost 4 bases, the J end lost 7 bases, and 15 bases lay between the germline ends.

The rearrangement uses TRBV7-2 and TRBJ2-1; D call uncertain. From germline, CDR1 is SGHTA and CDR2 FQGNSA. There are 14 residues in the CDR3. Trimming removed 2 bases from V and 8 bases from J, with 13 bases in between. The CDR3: CASSLSWSFDEQFF. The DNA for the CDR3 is TGTGCCAGCAGCTTATCATGGTCATTCGATGAGCAGTTCTTC.

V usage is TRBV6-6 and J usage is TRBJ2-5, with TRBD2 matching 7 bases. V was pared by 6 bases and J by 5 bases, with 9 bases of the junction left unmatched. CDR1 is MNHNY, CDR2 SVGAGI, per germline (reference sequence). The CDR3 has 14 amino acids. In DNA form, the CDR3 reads TGTGCCAGCAGAAGGACTAGGGCGTGGGAGACCCAGTACTTC. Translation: CASRRTRAWETQYF.

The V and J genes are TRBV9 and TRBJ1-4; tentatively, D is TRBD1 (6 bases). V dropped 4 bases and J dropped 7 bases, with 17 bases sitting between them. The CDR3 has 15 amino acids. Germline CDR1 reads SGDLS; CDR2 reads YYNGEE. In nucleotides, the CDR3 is TGTGCCAGCAGCTCCGAACAGGGTAATGGTGAAAAACTGTTTTTT. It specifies CASSSEQGNGEKLFF.